The clone carrying this T cell receptor (beta chain) was observed a single time. V shed 10 bases, J shed 3 bases, and the junction held 6 bases outside the gene matches. There are 13 residues in the CDR3. Germline values: CDR1 ENHRY, CDR2 SYGVKD. The cohort comprised adults aged about 18 to 100 years residing in under 25 US areas. Assignments of participants to cohorts depended upon their own reported clinical history. The recovered donors of Cohort 3 showed two negative PCRs, clearance, or symptom resolution. The data are from a study of blood T cell repertoires in COVID-19. In the source study's methods: Nucleated cell counts were estimated from reference gene primer amplification. Profiling relied on immunoSEQ multiplex PCR, and the TCRdb table lists in-frame clones only, not all of them. Clonal size and the V and J genes are those of that table, whereas D and trimming came from the DNA. This table has about 380,000 clones, 85% to 90% appearing once.

The chain has TRBV10-3 and TRBJ1-2, with TRBD1 matching over 9 bases. Sequencing was done on a sample of PBMCs or T cells enriched from blood (not recorded which). The source is a woman younger than 35 who had recovered from COVID-19. CDR3 region: CASDRGSDYGYTF. The CDR3 DNA follows: TGTGCCAGCGACAGGGGGTCGGACTATGGCTACACCTTC.